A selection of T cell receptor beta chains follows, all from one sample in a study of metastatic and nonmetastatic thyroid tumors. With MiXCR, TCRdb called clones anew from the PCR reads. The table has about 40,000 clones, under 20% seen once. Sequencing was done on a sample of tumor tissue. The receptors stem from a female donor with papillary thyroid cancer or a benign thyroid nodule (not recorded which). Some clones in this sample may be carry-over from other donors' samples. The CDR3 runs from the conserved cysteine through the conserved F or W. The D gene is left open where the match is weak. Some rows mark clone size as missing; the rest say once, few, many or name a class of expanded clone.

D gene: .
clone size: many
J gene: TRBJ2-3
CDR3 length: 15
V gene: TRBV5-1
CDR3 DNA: TGCGCCAGCAGCTCACGAGGCGGTTTCACAGATACGCAGTATTTT
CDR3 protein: CASSSRGGFTDTQYF

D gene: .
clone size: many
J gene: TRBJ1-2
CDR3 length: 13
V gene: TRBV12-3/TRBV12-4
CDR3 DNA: TGTGCCAGCAGTTTTACCTCGAACTATGGCTACACCTTC
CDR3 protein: CASSFTSNYGYTF

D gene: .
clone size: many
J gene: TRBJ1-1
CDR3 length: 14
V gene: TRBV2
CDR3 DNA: TGTGCCAGCAATCTCCGGACGGTGAACACTGAAGCTTTCTTT
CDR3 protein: CASNLRTVNTEAFF

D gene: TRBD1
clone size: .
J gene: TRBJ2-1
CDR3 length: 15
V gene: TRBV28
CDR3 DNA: TGTGCCAGCATTTTGATCGGAGGAACAGGGGGTCAGCAGTTCTTC
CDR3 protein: CASILIGGTGGQQFF

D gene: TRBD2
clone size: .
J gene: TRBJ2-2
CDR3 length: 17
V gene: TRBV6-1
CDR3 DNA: TGTGCCAGCAGTAAACGGACTAGCGGTATAGGAGCCGGGGAGCTGTTTTTT
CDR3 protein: CASSKRTSGIGAGELFF

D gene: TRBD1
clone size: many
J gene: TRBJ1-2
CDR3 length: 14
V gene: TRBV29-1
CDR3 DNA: TGCAGCGTTGGTCGGACAGGCATTAGGGATGGCTACACCTTC
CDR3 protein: CSVGRTGIRDGYTF

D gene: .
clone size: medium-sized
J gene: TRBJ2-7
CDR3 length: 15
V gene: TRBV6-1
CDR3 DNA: TGTGCCAGCAGTTCATCCAGACAGCTCTCCTACGAGCAGTACTTC
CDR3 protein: CASSSSRQLSYEQYF

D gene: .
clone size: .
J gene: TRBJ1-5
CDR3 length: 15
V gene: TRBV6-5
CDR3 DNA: TGTGCCAGCAGTTACATGGGAACAGGGAGTCAGCCCCAGCATTTT
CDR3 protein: CASSYMGTGSQPQHF

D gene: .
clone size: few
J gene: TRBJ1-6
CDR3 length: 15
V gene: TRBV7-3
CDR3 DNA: TGTGCCAGCAGCTTCCTCGGGGGTGCGGATTCACCCCTCCACTTT
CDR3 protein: CASSFLGGADSPLHF

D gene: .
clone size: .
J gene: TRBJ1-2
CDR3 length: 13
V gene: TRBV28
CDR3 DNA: TGTGCCAGCAGTTCCGGGCAGGTATATGGCTACACCTTC
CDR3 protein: CASSSGQVYGYTF

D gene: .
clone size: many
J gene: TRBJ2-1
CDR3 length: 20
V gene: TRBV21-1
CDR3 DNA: TGTGCCAGCAGCACGCCCGGACTAGCGGGGGGTTGGCTCTCCTACAATGAGCAGTTCTTC
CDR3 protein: CASSTPGLAGGWLSYNEQFF

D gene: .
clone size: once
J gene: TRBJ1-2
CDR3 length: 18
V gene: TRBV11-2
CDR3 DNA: TGTGCCAGCAGCTCCCCCGGGAAAGGGGCACGAGCTAACTATGGCTACACCTTC
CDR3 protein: CASSSPGKGARANYGYTF

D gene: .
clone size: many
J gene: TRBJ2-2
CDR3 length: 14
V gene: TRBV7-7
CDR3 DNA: TGTGCTAGCAGCTTAGTCCACAACACCGGGGAGCTGTTTTTT
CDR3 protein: CASSLVHNTGELFF

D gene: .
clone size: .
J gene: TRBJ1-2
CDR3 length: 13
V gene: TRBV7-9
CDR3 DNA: TGTGCCAGCAGTGCCCAAGAAGGCTATGTCTACACCTTC
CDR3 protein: CASSAQEGYVYTF

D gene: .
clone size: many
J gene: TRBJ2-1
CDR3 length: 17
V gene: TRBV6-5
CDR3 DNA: TGTGCCAGCAGGGGACTTGGGGTACGAGGCTCCTACAATGAGCAGTTCTTC
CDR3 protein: CASRGLGVRGSYNEQFF

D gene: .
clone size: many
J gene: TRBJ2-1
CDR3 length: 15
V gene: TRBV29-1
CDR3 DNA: TGCAGCGTAGAGTCCGGGAAGCAAGTTGGCAATGAGCAGTTCTTC
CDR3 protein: CSVESGKQVGNEQFF

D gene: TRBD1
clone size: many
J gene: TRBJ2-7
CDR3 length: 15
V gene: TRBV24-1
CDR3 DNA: TGTGCCACCAGTGATTCCAACTACAACAGGGGTGCGCAGTACTTC
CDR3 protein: CATSDSNYNRGAQYF

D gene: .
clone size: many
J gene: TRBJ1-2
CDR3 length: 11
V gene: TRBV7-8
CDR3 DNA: TGTGCCAGCAGCTTACAGGGGTCTGCCACCTTC
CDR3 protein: CASSLQGSATF

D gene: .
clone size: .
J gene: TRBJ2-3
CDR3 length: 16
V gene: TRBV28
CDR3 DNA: TGTGCCAGCGGAGACAGTGGGTTTTCTATCACAGATACGCAGTATTTT
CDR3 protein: CASGDSGFSITDTQYF

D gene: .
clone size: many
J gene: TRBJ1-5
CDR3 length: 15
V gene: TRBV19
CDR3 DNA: TGTGCCAGTAAAGTTCGGGACATTAGCAATCAGCCCCAGCATTTT
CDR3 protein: CASKVRDISNQPQHF

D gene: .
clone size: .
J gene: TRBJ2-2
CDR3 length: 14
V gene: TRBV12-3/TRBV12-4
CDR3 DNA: TGTGCCAGCAGGGGGGAAGGGTGGACCGGGGAGCTGTTTTTT
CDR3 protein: CASRGEGWTGELFF

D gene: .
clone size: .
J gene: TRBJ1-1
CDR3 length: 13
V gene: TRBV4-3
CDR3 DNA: TGCGCCAGCAGCCAAGATTTACGCACTGAAGCTTTCTTT
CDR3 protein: CASSQDLRTEAFF

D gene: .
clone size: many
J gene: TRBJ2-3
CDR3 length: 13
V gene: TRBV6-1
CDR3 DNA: TGTGCCAGCACCAGGGTGTATACAGATACGCAGTATTTT
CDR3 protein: CASTRVYTDTQYF

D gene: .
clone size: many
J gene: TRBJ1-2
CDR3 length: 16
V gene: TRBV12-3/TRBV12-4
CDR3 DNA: TGTGCCAGCAGTTTTAAGGGCGACAGGCGGGTGGAAGGCTACACCTTC
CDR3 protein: CASSFKGDRRVEGYTF

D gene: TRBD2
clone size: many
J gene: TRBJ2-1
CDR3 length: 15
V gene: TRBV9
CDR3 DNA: TGTGCCAGCAGCCTCTTAGCGGGGGTATACAATGAGCAGTTCTTC
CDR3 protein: CASSLLAGVYNEQFF

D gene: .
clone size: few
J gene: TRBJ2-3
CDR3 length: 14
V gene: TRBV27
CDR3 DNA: TGTGCCAGCGGTCCCCGGGGCTACACAGATACACAGTATTTT
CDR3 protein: CASGPRGYTDTQYF

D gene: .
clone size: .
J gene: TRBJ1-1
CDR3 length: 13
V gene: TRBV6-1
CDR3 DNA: TGTGCCATCAGGGGCTCGGAGAACACTGAAGCTTTCTTT
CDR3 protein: CAIRGSENTEAFF

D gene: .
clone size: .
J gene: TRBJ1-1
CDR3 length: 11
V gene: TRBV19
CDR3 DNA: TGTGCCAGCAGTGACACCCAAGGAGCTTTCTTT
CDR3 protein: CASSDTQGAFF

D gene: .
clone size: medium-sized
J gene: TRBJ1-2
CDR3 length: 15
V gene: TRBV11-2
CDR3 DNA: TGTGCCAGCAGCTTAGATCTGCGGGGGGACTATGGCTACACCTTC
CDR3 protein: CASSLDLRGDYGYTF

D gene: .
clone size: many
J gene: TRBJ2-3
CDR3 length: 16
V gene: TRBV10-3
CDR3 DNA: TGTGCCATCAGTGCCGGGGGTGGGTCCCAAACAGATACGCAGTATTTT
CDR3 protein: CAISAGGGSQTDTQYF

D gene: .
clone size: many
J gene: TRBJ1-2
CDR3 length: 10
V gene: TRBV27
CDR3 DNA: TGTGCCAGCGGACGACGGACAGCTACCTTC
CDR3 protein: CASGRRTATF

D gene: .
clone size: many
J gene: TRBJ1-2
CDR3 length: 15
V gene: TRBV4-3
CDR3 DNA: TGCGCCAGCAGCCAAGATCTTGGCACGTACTATGGCTACACCTTC
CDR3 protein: CASSQDLGTYYGYTF

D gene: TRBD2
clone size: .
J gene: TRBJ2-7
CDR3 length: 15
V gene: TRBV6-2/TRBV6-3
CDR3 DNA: TGTGCCAGCAGCGTAGTAGCGGGGGGGCCCTACGAGCAGTACTTC
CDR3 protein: CASSVVAGGPYEQYF